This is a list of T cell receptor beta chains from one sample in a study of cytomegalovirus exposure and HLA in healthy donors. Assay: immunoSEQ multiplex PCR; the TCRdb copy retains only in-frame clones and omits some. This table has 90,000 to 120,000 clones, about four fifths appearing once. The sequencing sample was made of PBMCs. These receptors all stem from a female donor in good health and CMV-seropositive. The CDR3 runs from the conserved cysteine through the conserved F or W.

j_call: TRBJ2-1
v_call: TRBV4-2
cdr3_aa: CASSQKGGGVPSSYNEQFF

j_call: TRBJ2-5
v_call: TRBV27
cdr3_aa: CASSPTRQGREETQYF

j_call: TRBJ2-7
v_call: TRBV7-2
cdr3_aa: CASSRRQGRGYEQYF

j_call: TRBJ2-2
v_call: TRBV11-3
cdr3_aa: CASSSGQGDTGELFF

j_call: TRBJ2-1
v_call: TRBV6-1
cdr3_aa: CASSQLTTRGNEQFF

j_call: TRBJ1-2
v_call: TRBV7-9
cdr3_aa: CASSLAAGIDHTF

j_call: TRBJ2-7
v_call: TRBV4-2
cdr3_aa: CASSQGSGASSYEQYF

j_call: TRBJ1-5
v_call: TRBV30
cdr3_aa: CAWSYSNQPQHF

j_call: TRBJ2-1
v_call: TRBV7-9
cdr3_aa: CSSSPRGGGGYNEQFF

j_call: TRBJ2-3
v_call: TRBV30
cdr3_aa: CAWSQGLAVGQYF

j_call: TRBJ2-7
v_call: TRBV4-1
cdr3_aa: CASSPYAGSYEQYF

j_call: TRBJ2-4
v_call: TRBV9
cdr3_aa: CASARDLGPNSQYF

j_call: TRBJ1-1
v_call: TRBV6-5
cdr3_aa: CASSAVQGRAFF

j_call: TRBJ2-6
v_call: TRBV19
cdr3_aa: CASSRGQGSGANGLTF

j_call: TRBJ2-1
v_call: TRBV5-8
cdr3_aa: CASSLAELAGRNEQFF

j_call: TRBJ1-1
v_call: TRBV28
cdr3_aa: CASGQNLNTEAFF

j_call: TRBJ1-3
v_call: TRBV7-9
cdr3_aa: CASSLGNRGQGNTIYF

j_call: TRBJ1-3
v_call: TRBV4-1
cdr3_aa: CASSQEIWGPGNTIYF

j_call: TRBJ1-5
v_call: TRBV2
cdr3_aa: CASSEETGGNQPQHF

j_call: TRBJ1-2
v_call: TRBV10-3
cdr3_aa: CAIRQGASGYTF

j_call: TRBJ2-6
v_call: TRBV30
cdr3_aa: CAWSAPRSATGANGLTF

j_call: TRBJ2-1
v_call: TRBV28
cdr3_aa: CASSSGGGYNEQFF

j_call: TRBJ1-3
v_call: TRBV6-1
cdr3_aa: CASISSGNTIYF

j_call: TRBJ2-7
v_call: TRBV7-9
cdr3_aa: CSSSTGTTEQYF

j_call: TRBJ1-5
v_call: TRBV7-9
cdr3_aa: CASSQDRGNQPQHF

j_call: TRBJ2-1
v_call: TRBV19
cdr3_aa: CASSIPRVAGANEQFF

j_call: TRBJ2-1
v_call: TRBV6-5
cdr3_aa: CATRGPNEQFF

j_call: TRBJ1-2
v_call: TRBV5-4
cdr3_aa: CASSLAAGQRANYGYTF

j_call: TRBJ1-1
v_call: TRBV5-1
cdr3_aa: CASALTGQFNTEAFF

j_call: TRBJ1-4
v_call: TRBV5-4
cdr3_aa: CASSLGANEKLFF

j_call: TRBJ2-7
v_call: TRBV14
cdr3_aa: CASSQVRISEQYF

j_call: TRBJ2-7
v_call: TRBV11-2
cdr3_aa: CASSLDLTSGRHYEQYF

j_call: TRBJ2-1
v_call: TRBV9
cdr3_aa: CASSFGTSRYEQFF

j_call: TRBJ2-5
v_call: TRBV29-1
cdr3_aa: CSALRSETQYF

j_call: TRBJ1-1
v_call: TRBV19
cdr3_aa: CASSTGTGSTEAFF

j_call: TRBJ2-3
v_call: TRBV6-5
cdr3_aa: CASRGGGPSNTQYF

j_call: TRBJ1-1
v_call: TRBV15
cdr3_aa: CATSRGRGLHTEAFF

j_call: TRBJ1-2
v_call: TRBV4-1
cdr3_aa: CASSHDRSGRGYTF

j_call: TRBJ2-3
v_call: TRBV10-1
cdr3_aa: CASSDPGQGLDTQYF

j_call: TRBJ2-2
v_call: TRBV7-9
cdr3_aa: CASSPGLEPNTGELFF

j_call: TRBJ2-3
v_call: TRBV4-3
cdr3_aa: CASSQELAGGTDTQYF